A selection of T cell receptor beta chains follows, all from one sample in a study of blood T cells in healthy people across ages. In TCRdb, the 5' RACE reads were re-called with MiXCR into one record per CDR3 protein. The sample contains about 1.1 million distinct CDR3 sequences, roughly two fifths of which appear only once. The sample taken for sequencing was blood. The origin of the receptors is a man between 18 and 35 years old in good health. CDR3s include the opening cysteine and the closing phenylalanine or tryptophan. Each record gives: J gene, clone size, D gene, V gene, CDR3 DNA, CDR3 protein. D genes are given only for firm matches. Size values are once, few and many counts, or a class for expanded clones, and some rows have none.

J gene: TRBJ2-3
clone size: .
D gene: .
V gene: TRBV10-3
CDR3 DNA: TGTGCCATCAGTGAGTTGCCCCGGGACGGCAGCACAGATACGCAGTATTTT
CDR3 protein: CAISELPRDGSTDTQYF

J gene: TRBJ2-3
clone size: many
D gene: .
V gene: TRBV6-2/TRBV6-3
CDR3 DNA: TGTGCCAGCAGTTACCCTTCAGATACGCAGTATTTT
CDR3 protein: CASSYPSDTQYF

J gene: TRBJ1-4
clone size: .
D gene: .
V gene: TRBV5-1
CDR3 DNA: TGCGCCAGCAGCTTGGCCGTGCAGGGTAGAGAGGAAAAACTGTTTTTT
CDR3 protein: CASSLAVQGREEKLFF

J gene: TRBJ1-4
clone size: .
D gene: .
V gene: TRBV7-2
CDR3 DNA: TGTGCCAGCACCTCCGGGACAACTAATGAAAAACTGTTTTTT
CDR3 protein: CASTSGTTNEKLFF

J gene: TRBJ2-3
clone size: few
D gene: .
V gene: TRBV4-3
CDR3 DNA: TGCGCCAGCCGGCAGACACCCTACACAGATACGCAGTATTTT
CDR3 protein: CASRQTPYTDTQYF

J gene: TRBJ1-5
clone size: .
D gene: TRBD1
V gene: TRBV28
CDR3 DNA: TGTGCCAGCACCTTCCCGGGACAGGGGACGGGCAATCAGCTCCAGCATTTT
CDR3 protein: CASTFPGQGTGNQLQHF

J gene: TRBJ1-2
clone size: few
D gene: .
V gene: TRBV27
CDR3 DNA: TGTGCCAGCAGTTCCAGGGGTCTCGCCGGCTACACCTTC
CDR3 protein: CASSSRGLAGYTF

J gene: TRBJ1-2
clone size: few
D gene: TRBD1
V gene: TRBV6-6
CDR3 DNA: TGTGCCAGCAGCCTAACGACAGGGGCCTATGGCTACACCTTC
CDR3 protein: CASSLTTGAYGYTF

J gene: TRBJ2-3
clone size: .
D gene: .
V gene: TRBV7-3
CDR3 DNA: TGTGCCAGCGGGAGAACCATCACAGATACGCAGTATTTT
CDR3 protein: CASGRTITDTQYF

J gene: TRBJ2-2
clone size: .
D gene: .
V gene: TRBV7-9
CDR3 DNA: TGTGCCAGTAAATCCAGTCGGCGGTCACCTGGGGAGCTGTTTTTT
CDR3 protein: CASKSSRRSPGELFF

J gene: TRBJ2-4
clone size: many
D gene: .
V gene: TRBV14
CDR3 DNA: TGTGCCAGCAGCCAAGCAGGGGTCGGAAACATTCAGTACTTC
CDR3 protein: CASSQAGVGNIQYF

J gene: TRBJ2-2
clone size: .
D gene: .
V gene: TRBV9
CDR3 DNA: TGTGCCAGCAGCGCTGGACCGAACACCGGGGAGCTGTTTTTT
CDR3 protein: CASSAGPNTGELFF

J gene: TRBJ2-3
clone size: few
D gene: TRBD2
V gene: TRBV10-3
CDR3 DNA: TGTGCCATCAGTGTGGCTAGCGGGCGAAGCACAGATACGCAGTATTTT
CDR3 protein: CAISVASGRSTDTQYF

J gene: TRBJ2-2
clone size: .
D gene: TRBD1
V gene: TRBV12-3/TRBV12-4
CDR3 DNA: TGTGCCAGCAGTCCGGACAGGGGAGTCGCCGGGGAGCTGTTTTTT
CDR3 protein: CASSPDRGVAGELFF

J gene: TRBJ2-5
clone size: .
D gene: .
V gene: TRBV4-1
CDR3 DNA: TGCGCCAGCAGCCAAGATCCGGAGGCGAGGTACCAAGAGACCCAGTACTTC
CDR3 protein: CASSQDPEARYQETQYF

J gene: TRBJ2-3
clone size: .
D gene: .
V gene: TRBV2
CDR3 DNA: TGTGCCAGCAGTTTGAGGGGGGAGGGCACACCACTGGATACGCAGTATTTT
CDR3 protein: CASSLRGEGTPLDTQYF

J gene: TRBJ2-3
clone size: .
D gene: .
V gene: TRBV12-5
CDR3 DNA: TGTGCTAGTGAGCCGGGACTGCATTCTAGCACAGATACGCAGTATTTT
CDR3 protein: CASEPGLHSSTDTQYF

J gene: TRBJ1-2
clone size: .
D gene: .
V gene: TRBV21-1
CDR3 DNA: TGTGCCAGCAGCAAAGTAGGGCAGGGTGACTATGGCTACACCTTC
CDR3 protein: CASSKVGQGDYGYTF

J gene: TRBJ2-1
clone size: .
D gene: .
V gene: TRBV28
CDR3 DNA: TGTGCCAGCAGTAACACAGGTCTAGGGCCCAACAATGAGCAGTTCTTC
CDR3 protein: CASSNTGLGPNNEQFF

J gene: TRBJ1-6
clone size: .
D gene: .
V gene: TRBV2
CDR3 DNA: TGTGCCAGCGGAGGGTTCTTGGGACAATCCGATTCACCCCTCCACTTT
CDR3 protein: CASGGFLGQSDSPLHF

J gene: TRBJ2-2
clone size: .
D gene: .
V gene: TRBV7-6
CDR3 DNA: TGTGCCGGCAACGCGCACCCCACCGGGGAGCTGTTTTTT
CDR3 protein: CAGNAHPTGELFF

J gene: TRBJ2-3
clone size: .
D gene: .
V gene: TRBV3-1
CDR3 DNA: TGTGCCAGCAGCCAAGATTGGAGCACAGGTACGCAGTATTTT
CDR3 protein: CASSQDWSTGTQYF

J gene: TRBJ2-3
clone size: .
D gene: .
V gene: TRBV11-1
CDR3 DNA: TGTGCCAGCAGCTTATCCCGGCTAAGAACAGATACGCAGTATTTT
CDR3 protein: CASSLSRLRTDTQYF

J gene: TRBJ2-2
clone size: .
D gene: .
V gene: TRBV9
CDR3 DNA: TGTGCCAGCAGCGTCCCCATAGCCGGGGAGCTGTTTTTT
CDR3 protein: CASSVPIAGELFF

J gene: TRBJ2-3
clone size: .
D gene: .
V gene: TRBV20-1
CDR3 DNA: TGCAGTGCTAGAGATCGATTTTGGACAGATACGCAGTATTTT
CDR3 protein: CSARDRFWTDTQYF

J gene: TRBJ1-4
clone size: few
D gene: .
V gene: TRBV10-3
CDR3 DNA: TGTGCCATCAGTGAGGAGGGGGAAAAACTGTTTTTT
CDR3 protein: CAISEEGEKLFF

J gene: TRBJ2-1
clone size: few
D gene: .
V gene: TRBV7-8
CDR3 DNA: TGTGCCAGCAGCTTAAATAACGGCCCCTACAATGAGCAGTTCTTC
CDR3 protein: CASSLNNGPYNEQFF

J gene: TRBJ2-1
clone size: few
D gene: .
V gene: TRBV7-9
CDR3 DNA: TGTGCCAGCAGCCTCACAGAGCTGTATGAGCAGTTCTTC
CDR3 protein: CASSLTELYEQFF

J gene: TRBJ1-4
clone size: .
D gene: TRBD1
V gene: TRBV20-1
CDR3 DNA: TGCAGTGCTAGAGTTTCAGGGGGCGGAGATGAAAAACTGTTTTTT
CDR3 protein: CSARVSGGGDEKLFF

J gene: TRBJ2-5
clone size: .
D gene: .
V gene: TRBV20-1
CDR3 DNA: TGCAGTGCTAGAGATCCGCAAGGGTACCAAGAGACCCAGTACTTC
CDR3 protein: CSARDPQGYQETQYF

J gene: TRBJ1-6
clone size: .
D gene: .
V gene: TRBV2
CDR3 DNA: TGTGCCAGACAGGGCGGCAATTCACCCCTCCACTTT
CDR3 protein: CARQGGNSPLHF

J gene: TRBJ1-2
clone size: .
D gene: .
V gene: TRBV7-2
CDR3 DNA: TGTGCCAGCAGCTTAGGTAGCCCATTACCTAACTATGGCTACACCTTC
CDR3 protein: CASSLGSPLPNYGYTF

J gene: TRBJ2-2
clone size: .
D gene: TRBD1
V gene: TRBV6-5
CDR3 DNA: TGTGCCAGCAGTTTCAATCCAGGGGGCGCGGGGAACACCGGGGAGCTGTTTTTT
CDR3 protein: CASSFNPGGAGNTGELFF

J gene: TRBJ1-2
clone size: .
D gene: .
V gene: TRBV5-1
CDR3 DNA: TGCGCCGGACAGCTTCACTTCTATGGCTACACCTTC
CDR3 protein: CAGQLHFYGYTF

J gene: TRBJ2-3
clone size: .
D gene: TRBD2
V gene: TRBV20-1
CDR3 DNA: TGCAGTGCTCTCGGCTTTAGCGGGAGACCAGATACGCAGTATTTT
CDR3 protein: CSALGFSGRPDTQYF

J gene: TRBJ2-3
clone size: few
D gene: TRBD2
V gene: TRBV9
CDR3 DNA: TGTGCCAGCAGCGTAGACCCGGGGGGGCGGTCAGATACGCAGTATTTT
CDR3 protein: CASSVDPGGRSDTQYF

J gene: TRBJ2-3
clone size: .
D gene: TRBD2
V gene: TRBV7-6
CDR3 DNA: TGTGCCAGCAGTTCCACTAGCGGGGATTTCCCTAAGAGAGATACGCAGTATTTT
CDR3 protein: CASSSTSGDFPKRDTQYF

J gene: TRBJ2-4
clone size: few
D gene: .
V gene: TRBV7-9
CDR3 DNA: TGTGCCAGCAGCTTAGAATCGGTCAGGGACATTCAGTACTTC
CDR3 protein: CASSLESVRDIQYF

J gene: TRBJ1-2
clone size: many
D gene: .
V gene: TRBV12-3/TRBV12-4
CDR3 DNA: TGTGCCAGCAGTCAAACTAACTATGGCTACACCTTC
CDR3 protein: CASSQTNYGYTF

J gene: TRBJ2-1
clone size: many
D gene: TRBD2
V gene: TRBV20-1
CDR3 DNA: TGCCAAACTAGCGGGGGGGCCTACAATGAGCAGTTCTTC
CDR3 protein: CQTSGGAYNEQFF

J gene: TRBJ2-2
clone size: .
D gene: .
V gene: TRBV5-1
CDR3 DNA: TGCGCCAGCAGCTTTGACGTAAACACCGGGGAGCTGTTTTTT
CDR3 protein: CASSFDVNTGELFF

J gene: TRBJ2-3
clone size: .
D gene: .
V gene: TRBV7-6
CDR3 DNA: TGTGCCAGCAGCTTAGGAGACAGGAGAACAGATACGCAGTATTTT
CDR3 protein: CASSLGDRRTDTQYF

J gene: TRBJ2-3
clone size: .
D gene: TRBD2
V gene: TRBV5-6
CDR3 DNA: TGTGCCAGCAGCTTAGCGGGGCTGGGAAAAACAGATACGCAGTATTTT
CDR3 protein: CASSLAGLGKTDTQYF

J gene: TRBJ1-2
clone size: .
D gene: .
V gene: TRBV27
CDR3 DNA: TGTGCCAGCAGTTTAGAAGCGGGAACTAACTATGGCTACACCTTC
CDR3 protein: CASSLEAGTNYGYTF

J gene: TRBJ2-3
clone size: .
D gene: TRBD2
V gene: TRBV28
CDR3 DNA: TGTGCCAGCAGCATTACCGGGACTACGTTGCGGGATACGCAGTATTTT
CDR3 protein: CASSITGTTLRDTQYF